A single sample is the source of the 18 T cell receptor beta chains below, sequenced in a study of blood T cells in healthy people across ages (dated by TCRdb to about 2015). Libraries came from 5' RACE. Sequencing instrument: Illumina HiSeq 2500. The second PCR ran for roughly 7 to 12 cycles and used a J-beta primer mix along with a sample-barcoded 5' primer. TCRdb reanalyzed the raw reads on its own, using fastp at Q25 for trimming and MiXCR for clone calling, and kept in-frame beta chains. Rows merge per CDR3 protein into single entries with the most common DNA and genes. The sample has hundreds of thousands of distinct CDR3 sequences on record, under 55% of them singletons. Together, the top ten hold approximately 20% of the sample. Specimen: blood. Receptors originate from a man aged 55 to 70 in good health.

The chain couples TRBV4-3 to TRBJ1-2; unclear D gene. This CDR3 comprises 15 residues. Trimming pared 1 base from V and 8 bases from J, leaving 17 bases between. Germline CDR1 is LGHNA and CDR2 is YSLEER. The CDR3 bases are TGCGCCAGCAGCCAAGTTGAGGGCCTTTTCCGGGGCTACACCTTC. Its protein is CASSQVEGLFRGYTF.

This clonotype was observed a few times. The chain has TRBV20-1 and TRBJ2-7; 8 bases match TRBD1. Germline V CDR1 and CDR2: DFQATT, SNEGSKA (reference sequence). The J segment lost 4 bases and the V segment lost 3 bases, leaving 5 bases of the junction unmatched. The length of the CDR3 is 13 residues. The CDR3 coding sequence is TGCAGTGCTAGTAACAGGGGGAGGTACGAGCAGTACTTC. It is translated as CSASNRGRYEQYF.

The J gene is TRBJ1-1, the V gene TRBV6-1; 7 nucleotides match TRBD1. With V trimmed by 6 bases and J by 3 bases, 4 bases remained unmatched. There are 13 residues in the CDR3. Germline V gene lookup returns CDR1 MNHNS and CDR2 SASEGT. CDR3 residues: CASRQGLDTEAFF. CDR3 nucleotide sequence: TGTGCCAGCAGACAGGGGCTGGACACTGAAGCTTTCTTT.

There are a few counts of this clonotype. The CDR3 loop is CASSLRYSGGAYNEQYF. CDR3 nucleotides: TGTGCCAGCAGTTTAAGATATAGCGGGGGGGCCTACAATGAGCAGTACTTC. This sequence joins TRBV27 and TRBJ2-5, with TRBD2 matching 11 bases. The CDR3 covers 17 residues. Unmatched junction bases numbered 16, after V lost 2 bases and J lost 11 bases. Germline V gene data show CDR1 as MNHEY and CDR2 as SMNVEV (reference sequence).

This rearrangement joins TRBV11-2 to TRBJ2-5; unclear D gene. V was pared by 5 bases and J by 3 bases, with 22 bases between. The CDR3 covers 17 residues. Germline lookup yields CDR1 SGHAT and CDR2 FQNNGV. CDR3 DNA sequence: TGTGCCAGCAGCCCCCCCGTGGGTCTAGTGGTCGAAGAGACCCAGTACTTC. Encoded protein: CASSPPVGLVVEETQYF.

This clonotype was detected only a few times. The chain has TRBV27 and TRBJ1-5; tentatively, D is TRBD1 (5 bases). Germline CDR1 and CDR2: MNHEY and SMNVEV (reference sequence). The CDR3 runs to 17 residues. V shed 2 bases and J shed 0 bases, with 14 bases lying between them. The CDR3 nucleotides are TGTGCCAGCAGTTTAGTCGCCACAGGCTATAGCAATCAGCCCCAGCATTTT. Its protein product is CASSLVATGYSNQPQHF.

As to this clonotype: One junction end does not reproduce the germline sequence, and a read error may be involved. The chain uses TRBV3-1 and TRBJ1-2; D ambiguous. This CDR3 spans 15 amino acids. Germline-derived CDR1 and CDR2 are LGHDT and YNNKEL (reference sequence). The CDR3 nucleotides read TGTGCCAGCAGTCAAGATGGGCACTTTCGTTATGGCTACACCTTC. Translating it yields CASSQDGHFRYGYTF.

This clonotype occurred a few times. The J gene is TRBJ2-7, the V gene TRBV29-1; maybe TRBD2 (6 bases). V dropped 4 bases and J dropped 3 bases, with 16 bases sitting between them. Germline CDR1 SQVTM, CDR2 ANQGSEA. There are 14 residues in the CDR3. This chain's CDR3 is CSVVLWGEDYEQYF. CDR3 DNA: TGCAGCGTTGTCTTGTGGGGGGAAGACTACGAGCAGTACTTC.

The V and J genes are TRBV20-1 and TRBJ2-3, with TRBD1 identical over 9 bases. The ends lost 6 bases at V and 1 base at J; junction bases unmatched: 5. CDR1 is DFQATT and CDR2 is SNEGSKA in the germline V gene (reference sequence). This CDR3 contains 14 residues. CDR3 loop: CSAHRGQGTDTQYF. The CDR3, as DNA: TGCAGTGCGCACAGGGGGCAGGGCACAGATACGCAGTATTTT.

This chain connects TRBV20-1 to TRBJ2-1; TRBD2 matches 11 bases. Germline CDR1 reads DFQATT; CDR2 reads SNEGSKA (reference sequence). Germline trimming cut 8 bases from V and 0 bases from J; bases unmatched to any gene: 9. The CDR3 covers 16 residues. CDR3 in DNA: TGCAGTACACCGACTAGCGGGGCGCTCTCCTACAATGAGCAGTTCTTC. It codes for CSTPTSGALSYNEQFF.

The rearrangement joins TRBV20-1 to TRBJ2-7, with no clear D. CDR3 length equals 12 residues. Germline lookup yields CDR1 DFQATT and CDR2 SNEGSKA (reference sequence). V was shortened by 1 base and J by 2 bases, with 6 bases between the two germline ends. The CDR3 protein is CSARAGPYEQYF. Written as DNA, the CDR3 is TGCAGTGCTAGAGCGGGTCCCTACGAGCAGTACTTC.

The V gene is TRBV20-1, the J gene TRBJ2-5, with a possible D match to TRBD2 (7 bases). TRBJ2-7 matches the DNA end more closely, so the J call is doubtful. The CDR3 totals 13 residues. Germline loops: CDR1 DFQATT, CDR2 SNEGSKA (reference sequence). The CDR3 loop reads CSAWGGSSYEQYF. CDR3 in DNA: TGCAGTGCTTGGGGGGGCAGCTCTTACGAGCAGTACTTC.

This clonotype was counted a single time. This chain joins TRBV28 and TRBJ2-7; D ambiguous. Germline loops: CDR1 MDHEN, CDR2 SYDVKM. CDR3 length equals 14 residues. The V gene lost 8 bases and the J gene lost 8 bases, with 22 bases spanning the gap. The CDR3 DNA reads as TGTGCCAGCCACGCGACTTCCCCAATTGTCAAGCAGTACTTC. As protein: CASHATSPIVKQYF.

This CDR3 reads CASSQDLGQWMDSNQPQHF. The CDR3 DNA follows: TGTGCCAGCAGCCAAGATCTCGGCCAGTGGATGGATAGCAATCAGCCCCAGCATTTT. The rearrangement links TRBV4-2 to TRBJ1-5; no clear D. The germline V gene encodes CDR1 LGHNA and CDR2 YNFKEQ. Trimming stripped 0 bases from V and 0 bases from J, with 18 bases between. The CDR3 is made up of 19 amino acids.

This clonotype has more than one count but fewer than ten. This chain uses TRBV20-1 with TRBJ2-1; TRBD1 might be the D (5 bases). Germline loops: CDR1 DFQATT, CDR2 SNEGSKA (reference sequence). This CDR3 comprises 14 residues. V was trimmed by 1 base and J by 5 bases, leaving 12 bases between them. The CDR3 sequence: CSARGIGDDNEQFF. CDR3 DNA sequence: TGCAGTGCTAGAGGAATAGGGGATGACAATGAGCAGTTCTTC.

The chain is built from TRBV7-3 and TRBJ1-2; D remains unclear. Trimming cost V 5 bases and J 1 base, with 8 bases left between them. The CDR3 runs 13 residues. The germline V gene encodes CDR1 SGHTA and CDR2 FQGTGA. The CDR3 region is CASSPRVNYGYTF. The CDR3 region has the DNA TGTGCCAGCAGCCCCAGAGTTAACTATGGCTACACCTTC.

This chain joins TRBV20-1 and TRBJ2-3; tentatively, D is TRBD2 (5 bases). This CDR3 comprises 12 residues. Deletions cut 5 bases from V and 8 bases from J, with 14 bases between. The V gene's germline CDR1 is DFQATT and CDR2 SNEGSKA (reference sequence). CDR3 sequence: CSAPSLAGTQYF. In DNA form, the CDR3 reads TGCAGTGCTCCTAGCCTGGCGGGTACGCAGTATTTT.

This clonotype occurred a few times. The gene calls are TRBV7-2 and TRBJ2-3; tentatively, D is TRBD1 (6 bases). V lost 5 bases, J lost 6 bases, and 15 bases lay in between. Germline V gene lookup returns CDR1 SGHTA and CDR2 FQGNSA. The CDR3 runs to 14 residues. CDR3 DNA sequence: TGTGCCAGCAGCCTAAGTCCAGGGGTGGATACGCAGTATTTT. Its protein product is CASSLSPGVDTQYF.